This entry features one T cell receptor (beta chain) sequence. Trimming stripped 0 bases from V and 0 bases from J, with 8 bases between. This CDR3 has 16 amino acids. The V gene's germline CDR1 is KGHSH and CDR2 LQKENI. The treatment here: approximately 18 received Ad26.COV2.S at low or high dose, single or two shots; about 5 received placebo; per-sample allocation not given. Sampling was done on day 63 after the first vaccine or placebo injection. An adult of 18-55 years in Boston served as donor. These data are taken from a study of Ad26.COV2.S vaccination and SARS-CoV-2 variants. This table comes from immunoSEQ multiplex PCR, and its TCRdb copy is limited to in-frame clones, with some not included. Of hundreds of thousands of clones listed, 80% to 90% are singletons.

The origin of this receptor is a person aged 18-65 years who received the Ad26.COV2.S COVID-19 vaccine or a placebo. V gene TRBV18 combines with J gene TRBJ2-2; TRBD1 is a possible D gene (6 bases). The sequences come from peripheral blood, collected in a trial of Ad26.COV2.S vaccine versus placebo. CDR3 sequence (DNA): TGTGCCAGCTCACCACCCCAGGGGTCGAACACCGGGGAGCTGTTTTTT. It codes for CASSPPQGSNTGELFF. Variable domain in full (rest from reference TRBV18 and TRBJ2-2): NAGVMQNPRHLVRRRGQEARLRCSPMKGHSHVYWYRQLPEEGLKFMVYLQKENIIDESGMPKERFSAEFPKEGPSILRIQQVVRGDSAAYFCASSPPQGSNTGELFFGEGSRLTVL.